Presented here are 30 T cell receptor beta chains from one specimen sequenced in a study of blood T cell repertoires in COVID-19. Profiling relied on immunoSEQ multiplex PCR, and the TCRdb table lists in-frame clones only, not all of them. The sample lists 150,000 to 200,000 clones, less than 85% occurring once. Input material: peripheral blood. The source is a human donor in a cohort sampled during active COVID-19.

This sequence joins TRBV5-1 and TRBJ2-7, with 10 bases matching TRBD1. V gave up 2 bases and J gave up 5 bases; unmatched junction bases: 4. The CDR3 extends over 14 amino acids. The germline CDR1 and CDR2 sequences are SGHRS and YFSETQ. CDR3 nucleotides: TGCGCCAGCAGCTTAGTCGGGACAGGGGACGAGCAGTACTTC. Its translation is CASSLVGTGDEQYF.

A few counts support this clone. The chain links TRBV6-5 to TRBJ1-4; possibly TRBD1 for D (6 bases). Germline CDR1 and CDR2: MNHEY and SVGAGI. Trimming took 2 bases from V and 5 from J, leaving 12 bases between them. This CDR3 comprises 15 residues. The CDR3 protein is CASSYRTTGNEKLFF. The CDR3, as DNA: TGTGCCAGCAGTTACCGGACGACAGGCAATGAAAAACTGTTTTTT.

The chain recombines TRBV21-1 with TRBJ2-7; the tabulated D call, TRBD1, remains unverified against the DNA. TRBV21-1 is a documented pseudogene. This CDR3 spans 12 amino acids. The CDR3: CASGTVFYEQYF. For the CDR3, the DNA is TGTGCCAGCGGGACAGTATTTTACGAGCAGTACTTC.

The chain links TRBV21-1 to TRBJ2-7; TRBD1 is the table's D call and was not checked against the DNA. TRBV21-1 is designated a pseudogene. The CDR3 length is 15 residues. CDR3 DNA: TGTGCCAGCAGCCGGGACAGGGACCCCTCCTACGAGCAGTACTTC. This sequence encodes CASSRDRDPSYEQYF.

The rearrangement links TRBV6-5 to TRBJ1-2; possible D gene TRBD1, 5 bases. Per the germline V gene, CDR1 is MNHEY and CDR2 is SVGAGI. This CDR3 has 15 amino acids. V was clipped by 6 bases and J by 2 bases, with 16 bases between them. The CDR3 reads CASRPWDRENYGYTF. The CDR3 region has the DNA TGTGCCAGCAGACCTTGGGACCGGGAGAACTATGGCTACACCTTC.

This sequence joins TRBV27 and TRBJ2-7; no firm D call. This CDR3 spans 16 amino acids. Trimming removed 0 bases at V and 0 bases at J, with 12 bases between. Per the germline V gene, CDR1 is MNHEY and CDR2 is SMNVEV (reference sequence). The CDR3 loop is CASSLSLLMSSYEQYF. The CDR3 nucleotides are TGTGCCAGCAGTTTATCCCTCCTTATGAGCTCCTACGAGCAGTACTTC.

This clone was seen only once. The chain couples TRBV6-5 to TRBJ2-5, with D possibly being TRBD1 (5 bases). The CDR3 totals 13 residues. Trimming pared 6 bases from V and 2 bases from J, leaving 10 bases between. Germline CDR1 is MNHEY and CDR2 is SVGAGI. In nucleotides, the CDR3 is TGTGCCAGCAGATCTGACAGACAAGAGACCCAGTACTTC. Translation: CASRSDRQETQYF.

The genes are TRBV27 and TRBJ1-1; D not certain. With 4 bases removed from V and 2 bases from J, the gap between germline ends came to 11 bases. CDR1 and CDR2 from the germline V gene are MNHEY and SMNVEV (reference sequence). The CDR3 is 14 residues long. Here the CDR3 reads CASSYSRANTEAFF. Written as DNA, the CDR3 is TGTGCCAGCAGTTATTCGAGGGCTAACACTGAAGCTTTCTTT.

The chain carries TRBV23-1 and TRBJ1-2, with unresolved D. TRBV23-1 is noted as an ORF with a role that remains uncertain. This CDR3 has 14 amino acids. The germline V and J ends were trimmed by 7 bases and 6 bases, with 18 bases remaining between them. CDR3 loop: CASKKGGFSNGYTF. CDR3 DNA: TGCGCCAGCAAAAAGGGAGGGTTCTCTAATGGCTACACCTTC.

The chain carries TRBV7-9 and TRBJ1-2; D may be TRBD1 (5 bases). Germline assignment: CDR1 SEHNR and CDR2 FQNEAQ (reference sequence). The CDR3 covers 16 residues. Trimming took 1 base from V and 4 from J, leaving 16 bases between them. CDR3 DNA sequence: TGTGCCAGCAGCTTAGTAGGGGACCTGGGGGGCTATGGCTACACCTTC. Amino acid sequence: CASSLVGDLGGYGYTF.

The chain recombines TRBV5-1 with TRBJ2-1; possibly TRBD1 for D (5 bases). The CDR3 spans 13 residues. From germline, CDR1 is SGHRS and CDR2 YFSETQ. V was clipped by 3 bases and J by 7 bases, with 11 bases between them. CDR3 sequence: CASSWQGHNEQFF. As DNA, the CDR3 is TGCGCCAGCAGCTGGCAGGGCCATAATGAGCAGTTCTTC.

The genes are TRBV5-1 and TRBJ2-7; 9 positions agree with TRBD2. Trimming cost V 2 bases and J 4 bases; bases outside gene matches: 16. CDR1 is SGHRS, CDR2 YFSETQ, per germline. CDR3 size: 18 residues. The DNA for the CDR3 is TGCGCCAGCAGCTTTATTAGTTCCAGGAGCGGGGGGCTGTACGAGCAGTACTTC. Amino acid sequence: CASSFISSRSGGLYEQYF.

This chain connects TRBV5-6 to TRBJ1-3, with D maybe TRBD1 (6 bases). V was pared by 4 bases and J by 0 bases, with 11 bases between. The CDR3 runs 15 residues. CDR1 is SGHDT and CDR2 is YYEEEE in the germline V gene. CDR3 DNA: TGTGCCAGCAGCACCTGGACAGTCTCTGGAAACACCATATATTTT. Translation gives CASSTWTVSGNTIYF.

The DNA for the CDR3 is TGTGCCAGCAGCCAAGGATCGGATTCACCCCTCCACTTT. This encodes CASSQGSDSPLHF. V and J are TRBV4-2 and TRBJ1-6; D is ambiguous. The germline CDR1 and CDR2 sequences are LGHNA and YNFKEQ. This CDR3 comprises 13 residues. The ends were cut back, 1 base at V and 8 bases at J, with 6 bases in the middle.

The chain couples TRBV9 to TRBJ2-3, with D perhaps TRBD1 (5 bases). The ends were cut back, 6 bases at V and 2 bases at J, with 16 bases in the middle. Germline V gene sequence: CDR1 SGDLS, CDR2 YYNGEE. CDR3 length: 15 residues. The CDR3 protein is CASNPEGANTDTQYF. The CDR3 coding sequence is TGTGCCAGCAACCCCGAAGGGGCAAACACAGATACGCAGTATTTT.

This sequence joins TRBV29-1 and TRBJ2-5, with 16 bases that match TRBD2. The J segment lost 0 bases and the V segment lost 3 bases, leaving 1 base of the junction unmatched. The CDR3 runs 16 residues. Germline V lookup: CDR1 SQVTM, CDR2 ANQGSEA. The CDR3, as DNA: TGCAGCGTTGAGGGACTAGCGGGGGGGAACCAAGAGACCCAGTACTTC. Protein sequence: CSVEGLAGGNQETQYF. Drawing the rest from reference TRBV29-1 and TRBJ2-5, the complete variable domain is SAVISQKPSRDICQRGTSLTIQCQVDSQVTMMFWYRQQPGQSLTLIATANQGSEATYESGFVIDKFPISRPNLTFSTLTVSNMSPEDSSIYLCSVEGLAGGNQETQYFGPGTRLLVL.

This clone was recorded only once. The chain couples TRBV5-1 to TRBJ2-2; D unresolved. The germline V gene encodes CDR1 SGHRS and CDR2 YFSETQ. The CDR3 has 16 amino acids. Trimming removed 6 bases at V and 0 bases at J, with 15 bases between. This CDR3 is CASTPQSTANTGELFF. CDR3 coding DNA: TGCGCCAGCACCCCCCAGTCTACAGCGAACACCGGGGAGCTGTTTTTT.

In its sample, this clone was seen once. This chain uses TRBV30 with TRBJ2-7; 7 nucleotides align to TRBD1. The CDR3 spans 14 residues. Germline loops: CDR1 GTSNPN, CDR2 SVGIG (reference sequence). The V gene end was trimmed by 1 base and the J gene end by 4 bases; junction bases not matched to a gene: 7. In DNA, the CDR3 is TGTGCCTGGAGTGCGGGGACAGCTAAATACGAGCAGTACTTC. It yields the protein CAWSAGTAKYEQYF. Looking up the rest from reference TRBV30 and TRBJ2-7 gives the full variable domain: SQTIHQWPATLVQPVGSPLSLECTVEGTSNPNLYWYRQAAGRGLQLLFYSVGIGQISSEVPQNLSASRPQDRQFILSSKKLLLSDSGFYLCAWSAGTAKYEQYFGPGTRLTVT.

CDR3 protein: CASSLYGDRSGNTIYF. The CDR3 DNA reads as TGCGCCAGCAGCTTATATGGAGATCGCTCTGGAAACACCATATATTTT. The rearrangement links TRBV5-1 to TRBJ1-3; no clear D. The CDR3 is made up of 16 amino acids. The germline CDR1 and CDR2 sequences are SGHRS and YFSETQ. Trimming removed 2 bases from V and 0 bases from J, with 12 bases in between.

The gene calls are TRBV19 and TRBJ1-2, with D tentatively TRBD1 (6 bases). The CDR3 loop spans 17 amino acids. Germline V gives CDR1 LNHDA, CDR2 SQIVND (reference sequence). The V end was cut by 1 base, the J end by 3 bases, with 18 bases between. The CDR3 DNA reads TGTGCCAGTAGTATAGTACAGGGTGTCAAGAAAGACTATGGCTACACCTTC. It translates to CASSIVQGVKKDYGYTF.

This chain uses TRBV6-6 with TRBJ1-1; 9 bases line up with TRBD1. Germline-derived CDR1 and CDR2 are MNHNY and SVGAGI (reference sequence). The CDR3 loop spans 16 amino acids. With 6 bases clipped from V and 0 bases from J, the junction kept 8 bases outside the gene matches. CDR3 sequence: CASSRPDRGMNTEAFF. The DNA of the CDR3 is TGTGCCAGCAGCCGCCCGGACAGGGGTATGAACACTGAAGCTTTCTTT.

The J gene is TRBJ1-1, the V gene TRBV7-9, with D hard to call. With 6 bases removed from V and 1 base from J, the gap between germline ends came to 15 bases. Germline V gene sequence: CDR1 SEHNR, CDR2 FQNEAQ (reference sequence). This CDR3 has 15 amino acids. CDR3 bases: TGTGCCAGCAGTCCCCCGGGAACGGGGAACACTGAAGCTTTCTTT. Residues: CASSPPGTGNTEAFF.

The rearrangement joins TRBV5-5 to TRBJ2-1, with a possible D match to TRBD1 (6 bases). Between the trimmed V and J ends, which lost 3 bases and 5 bases, there was a span of 9 bases. There are 13 residues in the CDR3. Per germline, CDR1 SGHKS and CDR2 YYEKEE (reference sequence). Here the CDR3 DNA reads TGTGCCAGCAGCTCGTACAGGGACAATGAGCAGTTCTTC. Encoded protein: CASSSYRDNEQFF. Full variable domain (outside the CDR3, taken from reference TRBV5-5 and TRBJ2-1): DAGVTQSPTHLIKTRGQQVTLRCSPISGHKSVSWYQQVLGQGPQFIFQYYEKEERGRGNFPDRFSARQFPNYSSELNVNALLLGDSALYLCASSSYRDNEQFFGPGTRLTVL.

The CDR3 protein is CATTHSLGNTIYF. In DNA form, the CDR3 reads TGTGCCACCACGCACAGTCTCGGAAACACCATATATTTT. This chain joins TRBV24-1 and TRBJ1-3; D gene uncertain. Germline CDR1 is KGHDR and CDR2 is SFDVKD. The CDR3 contains 13 residues. V was shortened by 8 bases and J by 4 bases, with 11 bases between the two germline ends.

The chain is built from TRBV18 and TRBJ1-6; D is unresolved. The V gene lost 3 bases and the J gene lost 7 bases, with 10 bases spanning the gap. Germline CDR1 is KGHSH and CDR2 is LQKENI. The CDR3 loop spans 14 amino acids. The CDR3 reads CASSPLTRNSPLHF. The CDR3 DNA reads as TGTGCCAGCTCACCCCTGACTCGGAATTCACCCCTCCACTTT.

This rearrangement joins TRBV5-4 to TRBJ1-2, with D perhaps matching TRBD1 (5 bases). Trimming took off 0 bases at V and 8 bases at J, with 14 bases between the two ends. The CDR3 is 14 residues long. Germline CDR1 is SGHNT and CDR2 is YYREEE (reference sequence). This CDR3 is CASSLEVGGRGYTF. DNA of the CDR3: TGTGCCAGCAGCTTGGAGGTGGGGGGAAGAGGCTACACCTTC. The entire variable domain, with the rest obtained from reference TRBV5-4 and TRBJ1-2, is as follows: ETGVTQSPTHLIKTRGQQVTLRCSSQSGHNTVSWYQQALGQGPQFIFQYYREEENGRGNFPPRFSGLQFPNYSSELNVNALELDDSALYLCASSLEVGGRGYTFGSGTRLTVV.

The genes are TRBV5-1 and TRBJ1-2; 8 bases align to TRBD1. Germline CDR1 and CDR2: SGHRS and YFSETQ. The CDR3 loop spans 15 amino acids. V trimming: 4 bases; J trimming: 2 bases; junction bases outside the gene matches: 7. The CDR3 is CASSLTRTGNYGYTF. The CDR3 nucleotides are TGCGCCAGCAGCCTGACACGGACAGGGAACTATGGCTACACCTTC.

This chain links TRBV19 with TRBJ2-7, with 13 positions matching TRBD2. This CDR3 region has 17 residues. Germline CDR1 is LNHDA and CDR2 is SQIVND (reference sequence). Trimming removed 3 bases from V and 0 bases from J; junction bases left unmatched: 5. The CDR3: CASSISGLAGNSYEQYF. CDR3 sequence (DNA): TGTGCCAGTAGTATTTCGGGACTAGCGGGGAACTCCTACGAGCAGTACTTC.

CDR3 coding DNA: TGTGCCAGCAGCCAAGAGACCCTAGCGGGGGGGCCCATAATCGGGGAGCTGTTTTTT. Translated: CASSQETLAGGPIIGELFF. The chain carries TRBV3-1 (or the pseudogene TRBV3-2) and TRBJ2-2, with 12 bases that match TRBD2. The germline CDR1 and CDR2 sequences are LGHDT and YNNKEL (reference sequence). The CDR3 spans 19 residues. The V and J ends lost 0 bases and 7 bases, in that order; junction bases with no gene match: 12.

This clone occurred once. The genes are TRBV13 and TRBJ2-7, with D possibly TRBD2 on 5 matching bases. Trimming left V 3 bases short and J 5 bases short, with 5 bases between. Germline loops: CDR1 PRHDT, CDR2 FYEKMQ (reference sequence). The CDR3 spans 11 residues. The CDR3 here is CASSLRDEQYF. CDR3 bases: TGTGCCAGCAGCTTGAGGGACGAGCAGTACTTC. Together with reference TRBV13 and TRBJ2-7, the CDR3 gives the full variable domain: AAGVIQSPRHLIKEKRETATLKCYPIPRHDTVYWYQQGPGQDPQFLISFYEKMQSDKGSIPDRFSAQQFSDYHSELNMSSLELGDSALYFCASSLRDEQYFGPGTRLTVT.